The 21 T cell receptor beta chains presented below share a single source sample, sequenced in a study of cytomegalovirus exposure and HLA in healthy donors. Libraries were prepared by immunoSEQ multiplex PCR; TCRdb keeps only in-frame clonotypes and omits some of them. Of 110,000 or so clones in the sample, roughly 86% are singletons; the top ten hold roughly 5%. The sample taken for sequencing was PBMCs. Receptors were obtained from a man in his late teens or twenties in good health and CMV-seronegative.

This clone turned up a few times. The chain recombines TRBV5-1 with TRBJ1-1; tentative D call: TRBD1 (5 bases). V lost 3 bases, J lost 7 bases, and 13 bases lay in between. The CDR3 contains 13 residues. CDR1 is SGHRS and CDR2 is YFSETQ in the germline V gene. The CDR3 nucleotides are TGCGCCAGCAGCTCTCAGGGCGTCGGTGAAGCTTTCTTT. This gives the protein CASSSQGVGEAFF. Drawing the rest from reference TRBV5-1 and TRBJ1-1, the complete variable domain is KAGVTQTPRYLIKTRGQQVTLSCSPISGHRSVSWYQQTPGQGLQFLFEYFSETQRNKGNFPGRFSGRQFSNSRSEMNVSTLELGDSALYLCASSSQGVGEAFFGQGTRLTVV.

This clone was detected only once. The V gene is TRBV27, the J gene TRBJ1-5; D is possibly TRBD1 (5 bases). The CDR3 spans 14 residues. Germline V lookup: CDR1 MNHEY, CDR2 SMNVEV (reference sequence). The V end was cut by 1 base, the J end by 9 bases, with 13 bases between. This CDR3 is CASSLYQGGRPQHF. CDR3 nucleotide sequence: TGTGCCAGCAGTTTATACCAGGGCGGAAGGCCCCAGCATTTT.

The chain couples TRBV4-1 to TRBJ2-5; 15 nucleotides align to TRBD2. The V segment lost 1 base and the J segment 5 bases; nucleotides outside the gene matches: 5. CDR3 length equals 17 residues. Germline assignment: CDR1 MGHRA and CDR2 YSYEKL. DNA of the CDR3: TGCGCCAGCAGCCAAGTCCGGACTAGCGGGGGGGGCGAGACCCAGTACTTC. Protein product: CASSQVRTSGGGETQYF.

V is TRBV15 and J is TRBJ2-3; 11 bases map to TRBD2. The J segment lost 5 bases and the V segment lost 5 bases, leaving 6 bases of the junction unmatched. Per the germline V gene, CDR1 is LNHNV and CDR2 is YYDKDF (reference sequence). The CDR3 runs to 15 residues. The CDR3 here is CATSWVAGGIDTQYF. The CDR3 nucleotides read TGTGCCACCAGCTGGGTAGCGGGAGGGATAGATACGCAGTATTTT.

V gene TRBV11-2 combines with J gene TRBJ2-1, with D tentatively TRBD1 (5 bases). The CDR3 runs to 13 residues. Germline CDR1 and CDR2: SGHAT and FQNNGV. V lost 5 bases to trimming and J lost 12 bases, with 17 bases between them. The chain's CDR3 is CASSVTAKWAQFF. The CDR3 DNA sequence: TGTGCCAGCAGCGTGACAGCCAAGTGGGCGCAGTTCTTC.

J is TRBJ1-1 and V is TRBV2; D ambiguous. The CDR3 spans 15 residues. Trimming shortened V by 1 base and J by 0 bases, and 9 bases separated the two germline ends. Germline CDR1 SNHLY, CDR2 FYNNEI. DNA of the CDR3: TGTGCCAGCAGTGAAGTTCACAGTGTGAACACTGAAGCTTTCTTT. Encoded protein: CASSEVHSVNTEAFF.

The rearrangement joins TRBV7-6 to TRBJ2-5; TRBD2 matches 7 bases. The CDR3 sequence is 13 residues long. From germline, CDR1 is SGHVS and CDR2 FNYEAQ. The ends lost 1 base at V and 4 bases at J; junction bases unmatched: 0. CDR3 sequence reads: CASSLGGGETQYF. As DNA, the CDR3 is TGTGCCAGCAGCTTAGGGGGGGGAGAGACCCAGTACTTC.

The V gene is TRBV2, the J gene TRBJ1-2; TRBD1 might be the D (6 bases). V dropped 8 bases and J dropped 5 bases, with 9 bases sitting between them. This CDR3 is built from 11 residues. Germline CDR1 SNHLY, CDR2 FYNNEI. CDR3 bases: TGTGCCAGCCGGGACAATTATGGCTACACCTTC. The encoded protein is CASRDNYGYTF.

The chain is built from TRBV4-2 and TRBJ1-3; tentative D call: TRBD1 (6 bases). V shed 0 bases and J shed 4 bases, with 19 bases lying between them. There are 18 residues in the CDR3. In germline, CDR1 is LGHNA, CDR2 YNFKEQ. CDR3 nucleotide sequence: TGTGCCAGCAGCCAAGAGCCGCGAGGGGGAGGGCAAGGAAACACCATATATTTT. Translated, it gives CASSQEPRGGGQGNTIYF.

The chain carries TRBV19 and TRBJ2-7; 7 bases agree with TRBD1. The germline V gene encodes CDR1 LNHDA and CDR2 SQIVND (reference sequence). This CDR3 region has 16 residues. The junction had 12 bases not matched to a gene; V was cut back by 4 bases and J by 3 bases. The chain's CDR3 is CASSRQGEPHIYEQYF. CDR3 nucleotide sequence: TGTGCCAGTAGTAGACAGGGAGAGCCTCACATCTACGAGCAGTACTTC.

The chain couples TRBV5-1 to TRBJ2-3; TRBD2 aligns across 11 bases. The length of the CDR3 is 18 residues. Trimming took 0 bases from V and 2 from J; bases not matched to a gene: 8. Germline CDR1 SGHRS, CDR2 YFSETQ. The CDR3, as DNA: TGCGCCAGCAGCTTGGCGGGCACTAGCGGGGGAATCACAGATACGCAGTATTTT. Protein: CASSLAGTSGGITDTQYF.

The chain recombines TRBV6-6 with TRBJ2-7, with D unclear. The length of the CDR3 is 13 residues. From germline, CDR1 is MNHNY and CDR2 SVGAGI (reference sequence). The V and J ends lost 4 bases and 4 bases respectively, with 11 bases between them. CDR3 coding DNA: TGTGCCAGCAGTTCTCAGCCTAGGTACGAGCAGTACTTC. It codes for CASSSQPRYEQYF.

The rearrangement links TRBV6-5 to TRBJ2-1, with D unresolved. From germline, CDR1 is MNHEY and CDR2 SVGAGI. This CDR3 is built from 11 residues. V was clipped by 6 bases and J by 5 bases, with 5 bases between them. In nucleotides, the CDR3 is TGTGCCAGCAGACGAGACAATGAGCAGTTCTTC. Protein sequence: CASRRDNEQFF.

The V and J genes are TRBV29-1 and TRBJ2-4, with 14 nucleotides matching TRBD2. CDR1 is SQVTM, CDR2 ANQGSEA, per germline. V shed 7 bases, J shed 8 bases, and the junction held 7 bases outside the gene matches. The CDR3 spans 14 residues. The CDR3 spells CSGGTSGSTHIQYF. The CDR3 bases are TGCAGCGGGGGGACTAGCGGGAGCACCCACATTCAGTACTTC.

This clone is a singleton in its sample. This sequence joins TRBV7-2 and TRBJ2-7, with 7 bases identical to TRBD2. V trimming: 1 base; J trimming: 2 bases; junction bases outside the gene matches: 5. CDR1 SGHTA and CDR2 FQGNSA come from the germline V gene. This CDR3 is 15 amino acids long. The CDR3 sequence is CASSLEGLAAYEQYF. In DNA, the CDR3 is TGTGCCAGCAGCTTAGAGGGCCTAGCGGCCTACGAGCAGTACTTC.

The sample holds one count of this clone. V usage is TRBV4-1 and J usage is TRBJ2-7, with 9 positions matching TRBD2. CDR3 length equals 15 residues. Per the germline V gene, CDR1 is MGHRA and CDR2 is YSYEKL. The trim removed 4 bases at V and 3 bases at J, leaving 7 bases unmatched. The DNA for the CDR3 is TGCGCCAGCAGCCCGAAGCGGGAGGACAACTACGAGCAGTACTTC. Translating it yields CASSPKREDNYEQYF.

V and J are TRBV2 and TRBJ2-3, with TRBD1 matching over 8 bases. This CDR3 has 14 residues. The J segment lost 6 bases and the V segment lost 3 bases, leaving 5 bases of the junction unmatched. Germline values: CDR1 SNHLY, CDR2 FYNNEI. The CDR3 bases are TGTGCCAGCAGTGACTCCAACAGGGGGGATACGCAGTATTTT. Translation gives CASSDSNRGDTQYF.

The V call is TRBV6-5, the J call TRBJ2-7; D uncertain. The V and J ends lost 7 bases and 1 base respectively, with 8 bases between them. Germline CDR1 reads MNHEY; CDR2 reads SVGAGI. The CDR3 loop spans 12 amino acids. The CDR3 region is CASKSVSYEQYF. CDR3 DNA sequence: TGTGCCAGCAAATCAGTGTCCTACGAGCAGTACTTC.

J is TRBJ2-7 and V is TRBV19; 7 bases line up with TRBD1. V was pared by 3 bases and J by 2 bases, with 7 bases of the junction left unmatched. There are 15 residues in the CDR3. CDR1 and CDR2 from the germline V gene are LNHDA and SQIVND (reference sequence). The CDR3 reads CASSMTGIKTYEQYF. CDR3 coding DNA: TGTGCCAGTAGTATGACAGGGATAAAAACCTACGAGCAGTACTTC.

This chain uses TRBV7-8 with TRBJ1-2; 7 bases line up with TRBD1. Germline trimming cut 3 bases from V and 4 bases from J; bases unmatched to any gene: 8. Germline V CDR1 and CDR2: SGHVS, FQNEAQ. This CDR3 comprises 15 residues. The CDR3 here is CASSFLRQGGYGYTF. CDR3 bases: TGTGCCAGCAGCTTCCTCCGACAGGGCGGCTATGGCTACACCTTC. Using reference TRBV7-8 and TRBJ1-2 for the parts outside the CDR3, the full variable domain is GAGVSQSPRYKVAKRGQDVALRCDPISGHVSLFWYQQALGQGPEFLTYFQNEAQLDKSGLPSDRFFAERPEGSVSTLKIQRTQQEDSAVYLCASSFLRQGGYGYTFGSGTRLTVV.

The chain is built from TRBV7-2 and TRBJ2-7, with D possibly being TRBD2 (6 bases). In germline, CDR1 is SGHTA, CDR2 FQGNSA. Trimming took 5 bases from V and 1 from J, leaving 12 bases between them. CDR3 length: 14 residues. The CDR3 region has the DNA TGTGCCAGCAGCCCCCGGGGGTCGTCCTACGAGCAGTACTTC. Translated: CASSPRGSSYEQYF.